The 23 T cell receptor beta chains below were found in one sample sequenced in a study of blood T cell repertoires in COVID-19. The data were produced by immunoSEQ multiplex PCR, yet TCRdb's version contains in-frame clones alone and is incomplete. The table has 300,000 to 500,000 clones, approximately 91% seen once; the top ten hold roughly 2%. Sequenced input: PBMCs or T cells enriched from blood (not recorded which). The receptors were sampled from a woman between 35 and 50 years old with acute COVID-19.

J is TRBJ2-1 and V is TRBV5-1, with a possible D match to TRBD1 (6 bases). Trimming shortened V by 4 bases and J by 2 bases, and 16 bases separated the two germline ends. The CDR3 extends over 16 amino acids. Germline V gene sequence: CDR1 SGHRS, CDR2 YFSETQ. The CDR3 DNA follows: TGCGCCAGCAGCGCCCAGGGGTCACCACCCTACAATGAGCAGTTCTTC. It translates to CASSAQGSPPYNEQFF.

The rearrangement links TRBV4-1 to TRBJ2-5; D is possibly TRBD2 (7 bases). The germline V gene encodes CDR1 MGHRA and CDR2 YSYEKL. V was shortened by 0 bases and J by 5 bases, with 13 bases between the two germline ends. The CDR3 spans 15 residues. The DNA for the CDR3 is TGCGCCAGCAGCCAAGAATCGGGGGGCGCCGAGACCCAGTACTTC. Its translation: CASSQESGGAETQYF.

V is TRBV7-2 and J is TRBJ1-1; D gene ambiguous. CDR3 length equals 14 residues. V was shortened by 5 bases and J by 1 base, with 11 bases between the two germline ends. CDR1 is SGHTA, CDR2 FQGNSA, per germline. CDR3 region: CASSQPWRNTEAFF. In nucleotides, the CDR3 is TGTGCCAGCAGCCAACCATGGAGGAACACTGAAGCTTTCTTT. Full variable domain (outside the CDR3, taken from reference TRBV7-2 and TRBJ1-1): GAGVSQSPSNKVTEKGKDVELRCDPISGHTALYWYRQSLGQGLEFLIYFQGNSAPDKSGLPSDRFSAERTGGSVSTLTIQRTQQEDSAVYLCASSQPWRNTEAFFGQGTRLTVV.

The chain joins TRBV20-1 to TRBJ1-2, with D maybe TRBD1 (6 bases). Trimming took 3 bases from V and 2 from J, leaving 10 bases between them. Germline values: CDR1 DFQATT, CDR2 SNEGSKA (reference sequence). This CDR3 contains 13 residues. The CDR3: CSASWTANYGYTF. CDR3 bases: TGCAGTGCTAGTTGGACAGCAAACTATGGCTACACCTTC.

V usage is TRBV4-2 and J usage is TRBJ2-1, with TRBD2 identical over 10 bases. Germline V gives CDR1 LGHNA, CDR2 YNFKEQ. CDR3 length: 16 residues. The trim removed 4 bases at V and 1 base at J, leaving 4 bases unmatched. The CDR3 is CASSPWTSGSYNEQFF. CDR3 DNA sequence: TGTGCCAGCAGCCCCTGGACTAGCGGTTCCTACAATGAGCAGTTCTTC.

This chain connects TRBV12-3 or TRBV12-4 to TRBJ1-1; D is possibly TRBD1 (6 bases). This CDR3 has 13 amino acids. V gave up 7 bases and J gave up 4 bases, with 13 bases separating them. The CDR3: CASIRGGGTEAFF. DNA of the CDR3: TGTGCCAGCATCCGAGGGGGTGGCACTGAAGCTTTCTTT.

The chain uses TRBV18 and TRBJ2-5; a weak D match, TRBD1 (5 bases). V shed 4 bases and J shed 2 bases, with 8 bases lying between them. CDR3 size: 13 residues. CDR1 is KGHSH and CDR2 is LQKENI in the germline V gene. The CDR3 bases are TGTGCCAGCTCACGACAGACACAAGAGACCCAGTACTTC. This translates into CASSRQTQETQYF. Full variable domain (missing parts from reference TRBV18 and TRBJ2-5): NAGVMQNPRHLVRRRGQEARLRCSPMKGHSHVYWYRQLPEEGLKFMVYLQKENIIDESGMPKERFSAEFPKEGPSILRIQQVVRGDSAAYFCASSRQTQETQYFGPGTRLLVL.

The gene calls are TRBV29-1 and TRBJ1-4; 9 bases align to TRBD1. In germline, CDR1 is SQVTM, CDR2 ANQGSEA. The CDR3 spans 15 residues. V lost 4 bases, J lost 5 bases, and 8 bases stayed unmatched. The CDR3 DNA reads as TGCAGCGTTGGGGCGCTAGGGACAGGGAATGAAAAACTGTTTTTT. Translated: CSVGALGTGNEKLFF.

The chain couples TRBV3-1 (or the pseudogene TRBV3-2) to TRBJ2-5; 7 bases agree with TRBD1. This CDR3 contains 13 residues. V lost 6 bases, J lost 4 bases, and 5 bases stayed unmatched. The germline gives CDR1 LGHDT, CDR2 YNNKEL (reference sequence). The CDR3 sequence: CASRYRGLETQYF. The CDR3 DNA sequence: TGTGCCAGCAGGTACAGGGGTTTAGAGACCCAGTACTTC.

J is TRBJ2-1 and V is TRBV7-8; D might be TRBD1 (6 bases). Germline CDR1 SGHVS, CDR2 FQNEAQ. This CDR3 contains 14 residues. Trimming stripped 1 base from V and 4 bases from J, with 8 bases between. CDR3 residues: CASSLGTAYNEQFF. The CDR3 nucleotides read TGTGCCAGCAGCTTAGGGACAGCTTACAATGAGCAGTTCTTC.

The chain has TRBV6-5 and TRBJ1-3; D call uncertain. The CDR3 is 15 amino acids. The V end lost 5 bases, the J end lost 4 bases, and 15 bases lay between the germline ends. Germline-derived CDR1 and CDR2 are MNHEY and SVGAGI. As DNA, the CDR3 is TGTGCCAGCAGTAACGAGACGCCGGGGGGAAACACCATATATTTT. Protein: CASSNETPGGNTIYF.

The V gene is TRBV14, the J gene TRBJ1-1; D not certain. Trimming stripped 4 bases from V and 2 bases from J, with 11 bases between. The CDR3 has 14 amino acids. CDR1 is SGHDN and CDR2 is FVKESK in the germline V gene. CDR3 loop: CASSRRPGNTEAFF. CDR3 bases: TGTGCCAGCAGCCGAAGACCAGGTAACACTGAAGCTTTCTTT.

In nucleotides, the CDR3 is TGTGCCAGCAGCGCCCCCAGGGGCGGGGGTAGTCGCACAGATACGCAGTATTTT. Encoded protein: CASSAPRGGGSRTDTQYF. The V gene is TRBV9, the J gene TRBJ2-3, with a tentative D call TRBD2 (7 bases). From germline, CDR1 is SGDLS and CDR2 YYNGEE. V was cut by 3 bases and J by 1 base, with 21 bases left in between. The CDR3 covers 18 residues. The full variable domain, with the rest looked up from reference TRBV9 and TRBJ2-3, is DSGVTQTPKHLITATGQRVTLRCSPRSGDLSVYWYQQSLDQGLQFLIQYYNGEERAKGNILERFSAQQFPDLHSELNLSSLELGDSALYFCASSAPRGGGSRTDTQYFGPGTRLTVL.

The chain carries TRBV11-2 and TRBJ2-6, with 7 nucleotides matching TRBD1. CDR1 and CDR2 (germline): SGHAT, FQNNGV. V lost 5 bases to trimming and J lost 0 bases; unmatched junction nucleotides: 7. The CDR3 consists of 17 residues. In DNA form, the CDR3 reads TGTGCCAGCAGCACATGGGACAGTCTCTCTGGGGCCAACGTCCTGACTTTC. Translation gives CASSTWDSLSGANVLTF.

This clone has a handful of counts. This chain connects TRBV7-9 to TRBJ2-1; tentatively, D is TRBD2 (6 bases). Looked up from germline, CDR1 is SEHNR and CDR2 is FQNEAQ (reference sequence). This CDR3 is built from 13 residues. Trimming cost V 5 bases and J 9 bases, with 14 bases left between them. The DNA of the CDR3 is TGTGCCAGCAGCGATGTGACTAGTCCTGAGCAGTTCTTC. Amino acid sequence: CASSDVTSPEQFF.

The rearrangement joins TRBV7-5 to TRBJ1-4. TRBV7-5 represents a pseudogene. The CDR3 spans 12 residues. The chain's CDR3 is CARVGGGEKLFF. The CDR3 DNA is TGTGCCAGAGTAGGAGGAGGTGAAAAACTGTTTTTT.

V usage is TRBV19 and J usage is TRBJ2-3, with 12 bases matching TRBD2. There are 16 residues in the CDR3. V dropped 6 bases and J dropped 2; count of bases not matched to a gene: 6. In germline, CDR1 is LNHDA, CDR2 SQIVND (reference sequence). The CDR3: CASSKLAGGLTDTQYF. The CDR3 nucleotides read TGTGCCAGTAGCAAACTAGCGGGGGGCCTCACAGATACGCAGTATTTT.

The chain uses TRBV11-2 and TRBJ2-7; 7 nucleotides agree with TRBD1. From germline, CDR1 is SGHAT and CDR2 FQNNGV. The CDR3 is 15 residues long. After removal of 5 bases from V and 3 bases from J, the junction contained 10 bases not matched to a gene. The CDR3 DNA sequence: TGTGCCAGCAGCGTGGCCACCCGACAGGGCTACGAGCAGTACTTC. The encoded protein is CASSVATRQGYEQYF.

The chain joins TRBV5-1 to TRBJ2-2; 8 bases map to TRBD1. The CDR3 runs 15 residues. The germline V gene encodes CDR1 SGHRS and CDR2 YFSETQ. V was clipped by 4 bases and J by 4 bases; unmatched bases: 6. CDR3 in amino acids: CASSRDRGRTGELFF. The CDR3, as DNA: TGCGCCAGCAGCCGTGACAGGGGTCGCACCGGGGAGCTGTTTTTT.

The chain uses TRBV10-3 and TRBJ1-1; 10 bases map to TRBD1. J lost 0 bases, V lost 5 bases, and 3 bases had no gene match. CDR1 is ENHRY and CDR2 is SYGVKD in the germline V gene. The CDR3 consists of 15 residues. This CDR3 is CAISPGQGMNTEAFF. In nucleotides, the CDR3 is TGTGCCATCAGTCCGGGACAGGGGATGAACACTGAAGCTTTCTTT.

The chain joins TRBV5-1 to TRBJ2-1, with TRBD1 matching 7 bases. V trimming: 4 bases; J trimming: 6 bases; junction bases outside the gene matches: 7. The germline V gene has CDR1 SGHRS and CDR2 YFSETQ. The CDR3 length is 14 residues. The CDR3 nucleotides are TGCGCCAGCAGCCAGGGACAGTCCGGCAATGAGCAGTTCTTC. Translated: CASSQGQSGNEQFF. Supplemented by reference TRBV5-1 and TRBJ2-1, the full variable domain reads KAGVTQTPRYLIKTRGQQVTLSCSPISGHRSVSWYQQTPGQGLQFLFEYFSETQRNKGNFPGRFSGRQFSNSRSEMNVSTLELGDSALYLCASSQGQSGNEQFFGPGTRLTVL.

Only a few counts were recorded for this clone. The chain carries TRBV5-1 and TRBJ2-4; 10 positions agree with TRBD2. This CDR3 has 17 residues. Trimming at V came to 4 bases and at J to 6 bases, leaving 13 bases not matched to a gene. Germline CDR1 and CDR2: SGHRS and YFSETQ. The CDR3 protein is CASSLGTSGVGRNIQYF. The CDR3 DNA reads as TGCGCCAGCAGCCTGGGAACTAGCGGGGTTGGAAGAAACATTCAGTACTTC.

The count of this clone is one. This chain joins TRBV19 and TRBJ1-2; TRBD1 aligns across 10 bases. Germline loops: CDR1 LNHDA, CDR2 SQIVND (reference sequence). The CDR3 sequence is 15 residues long. V shed 5 bases and J 5 bases; nucleotides not matched to a gene: 8. This CDR3 reads CASSLQGQGEYGYTF. Written as DNA, the CDR3 is TGTGCCAGTAGTCTACAAGGACAGGGGGAGTATGGCTACACCTTC.